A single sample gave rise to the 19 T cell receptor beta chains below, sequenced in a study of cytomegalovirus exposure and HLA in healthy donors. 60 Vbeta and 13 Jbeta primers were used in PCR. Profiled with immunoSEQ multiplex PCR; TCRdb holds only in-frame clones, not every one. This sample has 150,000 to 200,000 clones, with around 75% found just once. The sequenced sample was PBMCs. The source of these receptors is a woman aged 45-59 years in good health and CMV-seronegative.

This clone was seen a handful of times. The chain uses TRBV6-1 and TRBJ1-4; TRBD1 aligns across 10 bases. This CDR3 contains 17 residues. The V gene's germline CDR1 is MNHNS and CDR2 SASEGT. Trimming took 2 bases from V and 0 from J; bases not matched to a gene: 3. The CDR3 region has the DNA TGTGCCAGCAGTGAAAGGGACAGGGGAACAACTAATGAAAAACTGTTTTTT. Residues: CASSERDRGTTNEKLFF.

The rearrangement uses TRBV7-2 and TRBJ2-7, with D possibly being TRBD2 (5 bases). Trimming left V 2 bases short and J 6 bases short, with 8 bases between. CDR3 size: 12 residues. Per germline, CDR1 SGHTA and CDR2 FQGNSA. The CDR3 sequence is CASSLLGGEQYF. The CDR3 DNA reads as TGTGCCAGCAGCTTACTTGGAGGCGAGCAGTACTTC.

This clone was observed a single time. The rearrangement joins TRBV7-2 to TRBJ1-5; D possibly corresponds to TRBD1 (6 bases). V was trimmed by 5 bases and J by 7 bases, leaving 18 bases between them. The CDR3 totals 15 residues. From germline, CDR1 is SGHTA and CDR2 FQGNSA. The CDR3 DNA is TGTGCCAGCAGCCCCGGAGGGGGGGCAGGGCAGCCCCAGCATTTT. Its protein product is CASSPGGGAGQPQHF.

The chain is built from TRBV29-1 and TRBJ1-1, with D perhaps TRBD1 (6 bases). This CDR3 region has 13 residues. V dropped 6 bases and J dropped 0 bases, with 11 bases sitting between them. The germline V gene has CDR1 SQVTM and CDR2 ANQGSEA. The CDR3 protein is CSVTRGLNTEAFF. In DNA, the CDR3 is TGCAGCGTAACAAGGGGGTTGAACACTGAAGCTTTCTTT.

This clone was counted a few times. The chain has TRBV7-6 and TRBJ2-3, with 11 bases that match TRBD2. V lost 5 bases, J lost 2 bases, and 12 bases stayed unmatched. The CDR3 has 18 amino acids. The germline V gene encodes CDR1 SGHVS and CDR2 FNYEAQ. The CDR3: CASSLTGGSGRVTDTQYF. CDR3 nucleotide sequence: TGTGCCAGCAGCCTTACCGGGGGTAGCGGGAGGGTCACAGATACGCAGTATTTT.

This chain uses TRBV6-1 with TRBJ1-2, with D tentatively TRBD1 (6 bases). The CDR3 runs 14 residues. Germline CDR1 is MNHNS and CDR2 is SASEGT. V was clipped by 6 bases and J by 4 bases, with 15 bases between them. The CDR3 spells CASSERTALYGYTF. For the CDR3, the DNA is TGTGCCAGCAGCGAGAGGACAGCTCTCTATGGCTACACCTTC.

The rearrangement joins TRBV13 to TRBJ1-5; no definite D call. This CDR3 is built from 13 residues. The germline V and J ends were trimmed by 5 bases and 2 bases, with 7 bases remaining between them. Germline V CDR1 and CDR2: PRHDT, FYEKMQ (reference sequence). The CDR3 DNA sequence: TGTGCCAGCAGCCACAGAGGCAATCAGCCCCAGCATTTT. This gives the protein CASSHRGNQPQHF. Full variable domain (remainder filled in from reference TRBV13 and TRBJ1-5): AAGVIQSPRHLIKEKRETATLKCYPIPRHDTVYWYQQGPGQDPQFLISFYEKMQSDKGSIPDRFSAQQFSDYHSELNMSSLELGDSALYFCASSHRGNQPQHFGDGTRLSIL.

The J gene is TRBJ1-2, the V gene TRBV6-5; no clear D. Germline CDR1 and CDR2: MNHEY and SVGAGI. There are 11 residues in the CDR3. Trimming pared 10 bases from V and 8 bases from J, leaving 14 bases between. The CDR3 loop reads CATRVESGYTF. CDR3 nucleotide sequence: TGTGCCACCCGGGTTGAGTCGGGCTACACCTTC.

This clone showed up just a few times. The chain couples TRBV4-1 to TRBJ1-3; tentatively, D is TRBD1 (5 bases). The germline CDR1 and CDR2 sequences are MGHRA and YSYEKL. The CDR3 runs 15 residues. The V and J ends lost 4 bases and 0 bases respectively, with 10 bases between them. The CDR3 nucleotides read TGCGCCAGCAGCCGCTACAGGAACTCTGGAAACACCATATATTTT. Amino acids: CASSRYRNSGNTIYF.

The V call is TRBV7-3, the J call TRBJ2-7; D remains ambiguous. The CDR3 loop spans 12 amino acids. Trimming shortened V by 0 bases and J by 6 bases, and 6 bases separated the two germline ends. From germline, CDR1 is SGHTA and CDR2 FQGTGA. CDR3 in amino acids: CASSLTPGEQYF. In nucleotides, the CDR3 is TGTGCCAGCAGCTTAACGCCGGGCGAGCAGTACTTC.

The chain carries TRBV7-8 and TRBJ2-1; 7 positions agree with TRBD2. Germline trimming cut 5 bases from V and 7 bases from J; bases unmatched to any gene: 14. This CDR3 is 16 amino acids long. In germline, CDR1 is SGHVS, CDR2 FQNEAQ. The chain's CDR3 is CASSHRRLALENEQFF. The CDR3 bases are TGTGCCAGCAGCCACCGTCGACTAGCCCTCGAAAATGAGCAGTTCTTC.

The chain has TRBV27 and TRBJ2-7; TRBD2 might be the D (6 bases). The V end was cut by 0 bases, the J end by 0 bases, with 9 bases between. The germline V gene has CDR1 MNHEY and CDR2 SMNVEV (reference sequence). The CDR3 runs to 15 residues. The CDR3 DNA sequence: TGTGCCAGCAGTTTATCGTACGGGAGCTCCTACGAGCAGTACTTC. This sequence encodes CASSLSYGSSYEQYF.

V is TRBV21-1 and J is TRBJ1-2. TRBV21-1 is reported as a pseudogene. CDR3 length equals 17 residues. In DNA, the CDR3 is TGTGCCAGCCGATCGCCGAGCGGGGTCCCCTTAGACTATGGCTACACCTTC. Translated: CASRSPSGVPLDYGYTF.

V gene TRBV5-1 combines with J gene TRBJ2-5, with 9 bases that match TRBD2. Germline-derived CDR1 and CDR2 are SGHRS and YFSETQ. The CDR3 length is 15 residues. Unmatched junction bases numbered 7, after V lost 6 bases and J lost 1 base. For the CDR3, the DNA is TGCGCCAGCAACCCCGGCGGGGGGGGCCAAGAGACCCAGTACTTC. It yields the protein CASNPGGGGQETQYF.

The CDR3: CASSEEASGRYEQYF. The CDR3, as DNA: TGTGCCAGCAGTGAAGAGGCTAGCGGGAGATACGAGCAGTACTTC. This sequence joins TRBV2 and TRBJ2-7, with TRBD2 matching over 10 bases. Germline values: CDR1 SNHLY, CDR2 FYNNEI. The J segment lost 4 bases and the V segment lost 1 base, leaving 4 bases of the junction unmatched. CDR3 length equals 15 residues.

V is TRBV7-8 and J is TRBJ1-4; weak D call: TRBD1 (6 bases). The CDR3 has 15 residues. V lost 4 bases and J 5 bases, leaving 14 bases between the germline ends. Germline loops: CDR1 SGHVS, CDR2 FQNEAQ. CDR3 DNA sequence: TGTGCCAGCAGCTCCGGACAGCTCCGGAATGAAAAACTGTTTTTT. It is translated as CASSSGQLRNEKLFF. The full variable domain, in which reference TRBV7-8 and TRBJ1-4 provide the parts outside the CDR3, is GAGVSQSPRYKVAKRGQDVALRCDPISGHVSLFWYQQALGQGPEFLTYFQNEAQLDKSGLPSDRFFAERPEGSVSTLKIQRTQQEDSAVYLCASSSGQLRNEKLFFGSGTQLSVL.

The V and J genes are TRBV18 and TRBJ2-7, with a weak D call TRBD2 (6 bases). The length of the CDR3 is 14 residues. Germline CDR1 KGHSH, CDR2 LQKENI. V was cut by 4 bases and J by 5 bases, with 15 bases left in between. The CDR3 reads CASSLLKGGNEQYF. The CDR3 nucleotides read TGTGCCAGCTCACTTCTCAAGGGAGGAAACGAGCAGTACTTC.

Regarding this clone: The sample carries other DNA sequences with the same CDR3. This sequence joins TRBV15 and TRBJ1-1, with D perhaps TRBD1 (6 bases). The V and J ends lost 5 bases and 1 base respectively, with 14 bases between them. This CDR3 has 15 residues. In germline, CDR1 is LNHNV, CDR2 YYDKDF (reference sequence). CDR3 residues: CATSGSKTGNTEAFF. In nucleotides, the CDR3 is TGTGCCACCAGCGGATCTAAGACAGGGAACACTGAAGCTTTCTTT.

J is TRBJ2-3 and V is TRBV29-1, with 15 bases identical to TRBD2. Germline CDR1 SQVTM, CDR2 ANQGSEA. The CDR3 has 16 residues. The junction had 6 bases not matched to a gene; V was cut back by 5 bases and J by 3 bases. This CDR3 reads CSVWTSGGAGTDTQYF. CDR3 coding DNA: TGCAGCGTTTGGACTAGCGGGGGGGCTGGGACAGATACGCAGTATTTT.